This T cell receptor beta chain stems from a study of a mutant IDH1 vaccine in newly diagnosed glioma. Whole-study context: Treated patients had a mean age of 40.4 years and an approximately 62% male, 37.5% female split. Before enrollment, patients got radiotherapy alone, temozolomide alone, or mostly the combination. Study-wide results and limits: Among patients, 93.3% showed immune responses induced by the vaccine.

Germline CDR1 is SGHRS and CDR2 is YFSETQ. The CDR3 sequence is 15 residues long. Trimming at V came to 4 bases and at J to 3 bases, leaving 8 bases not matched to a gene. Method: immunoSEQ multiplex PCR; TCRdb's copy keeps in-frame clones and lacks some. The sample has about 33,000 clones; around 85% are singletons. A word on this clone: Its target is not known.

Specified time point: baseline, week 1 (first vaccination visit). Treatment in this sample: pre-vaccination baseline after standard-of-care therapy. The rearrangement uses TRBV5-1 and TRBJ1-2, with 8 bases fitting TRBD1. The specimen comprised PBMCs, sampled from a glioma patient treated with radiotherapy, temozolomide or both. The origin of this receptor is a woman between 40 and 50 years old with glioma. The CDR3 sequence is CASSQWTGTDYGYTF. The CDR3 DNA is TGCGCCAGCAGCCAATGGACAGGGACCGACTATGGCTACACCTTC.